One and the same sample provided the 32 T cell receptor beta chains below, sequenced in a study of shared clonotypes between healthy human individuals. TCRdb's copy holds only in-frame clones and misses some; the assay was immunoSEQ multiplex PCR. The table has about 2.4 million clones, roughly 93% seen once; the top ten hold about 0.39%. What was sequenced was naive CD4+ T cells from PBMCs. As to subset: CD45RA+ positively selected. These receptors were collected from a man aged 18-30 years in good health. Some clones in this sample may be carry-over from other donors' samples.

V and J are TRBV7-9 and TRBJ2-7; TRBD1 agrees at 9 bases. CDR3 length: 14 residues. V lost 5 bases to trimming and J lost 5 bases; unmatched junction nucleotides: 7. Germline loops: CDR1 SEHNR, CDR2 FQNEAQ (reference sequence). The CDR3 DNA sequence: TGTGCCAGCAGCCCGGGACAGGGATCAGACGAGCAGTACTTC. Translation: CASSPGQGSDEQYF.

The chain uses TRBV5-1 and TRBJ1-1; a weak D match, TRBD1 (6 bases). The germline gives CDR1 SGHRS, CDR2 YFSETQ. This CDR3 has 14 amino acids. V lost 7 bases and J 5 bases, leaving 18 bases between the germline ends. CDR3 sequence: CASSQGTGITEAFF. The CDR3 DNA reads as TGCGCCAGCTCCCAGGGTACAGGGATAACTGAAGCTTTCTTT.

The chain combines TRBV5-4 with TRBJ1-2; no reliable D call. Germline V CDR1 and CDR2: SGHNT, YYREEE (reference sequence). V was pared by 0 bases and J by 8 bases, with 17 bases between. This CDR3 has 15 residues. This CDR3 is CASSLAAQNWAGYTF. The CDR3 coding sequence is TGTGCCAGCAGCTTGGCGGCACAGAATTGGGCCGGCTACACCTTC.

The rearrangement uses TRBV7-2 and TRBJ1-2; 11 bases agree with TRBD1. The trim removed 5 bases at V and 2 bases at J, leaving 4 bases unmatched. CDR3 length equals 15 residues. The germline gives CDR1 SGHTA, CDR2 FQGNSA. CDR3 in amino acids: CASSARTGGNYGYTF. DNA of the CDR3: TGTGCCAGCAGCGCCCGGACAGGGGGCAACTATGGCTACACCTTC.

The CDR3 loop is CASSLRGAGHQPQHF. The CDR3 nucleotides read TGTGCCAGCAGCTTAAGGGGAGCCGGCCATCAGCCCCAGCATTTT. The rearrangement links TRBV5-4 to TRBJ1-5; tentative D call: TRBD1 (5 bases). The CDR3 spans 15 residues. The germline V gene encodes CDR1 SGHNT and CDR2 YYREEE (reference sequence). Trimming stripped 2 bases from V and 5 bases from J, with 14 bases between.

The CDR3 nucleotides read TGTGCCAGCAGCTCTACCGGGACAGCAAATGAAAAACTGTTTTTT. Translated: CASSSTGTANEKLFF. The rearrangement uses TRBV2 and TRBJ1-4; TRBD1 aligns across 7 bases. CDR3 size: 15 residues. The ends lost 6 bases at V and 5 bases at J; junction bases unmatched: 9. CDR1 and CDR2 (germline): SNHLY, FYNNEI.

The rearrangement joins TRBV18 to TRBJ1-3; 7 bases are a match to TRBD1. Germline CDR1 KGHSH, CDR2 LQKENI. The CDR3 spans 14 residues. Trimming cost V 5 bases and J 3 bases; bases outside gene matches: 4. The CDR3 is CASSGTADGNTIYF. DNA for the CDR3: TGTGCCAGCTCAGGGACAGCAGATGGAAACACCATATATTTT.

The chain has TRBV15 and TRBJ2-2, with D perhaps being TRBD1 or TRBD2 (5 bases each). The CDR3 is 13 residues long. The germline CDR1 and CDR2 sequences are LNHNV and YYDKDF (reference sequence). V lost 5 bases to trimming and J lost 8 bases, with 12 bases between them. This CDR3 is CATSGWDVGELFF. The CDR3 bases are TGTGCCACCAGCGGGTGGGACGTAGGGGAGCTGTTTTTT.

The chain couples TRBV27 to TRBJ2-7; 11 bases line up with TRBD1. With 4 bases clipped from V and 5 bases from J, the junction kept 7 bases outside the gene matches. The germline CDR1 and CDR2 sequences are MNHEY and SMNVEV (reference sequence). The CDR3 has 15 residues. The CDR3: CASSSYRDRGNEQYF. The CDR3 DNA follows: TGTGCCAGCAGTTCCTACCGGGACAGGGGGAACGAGCAGTACTTC.

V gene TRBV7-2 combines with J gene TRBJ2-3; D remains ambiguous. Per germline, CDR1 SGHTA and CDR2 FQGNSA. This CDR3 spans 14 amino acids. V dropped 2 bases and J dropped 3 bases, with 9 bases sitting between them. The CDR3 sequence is CASSLQMSTDTQYF. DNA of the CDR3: TGTGCCAGCAGCTTACAGATGAGTACAGATACGCAGTATTTT.

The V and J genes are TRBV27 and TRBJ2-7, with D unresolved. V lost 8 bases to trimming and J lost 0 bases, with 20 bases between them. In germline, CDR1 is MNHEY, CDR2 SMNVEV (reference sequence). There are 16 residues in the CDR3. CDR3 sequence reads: CASRQRVAARSYEQYF. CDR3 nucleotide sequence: TGTGCCAGCCGCCAGAGAGTGGCGGCCCGCTCCTACGAGCAGTACTTC.

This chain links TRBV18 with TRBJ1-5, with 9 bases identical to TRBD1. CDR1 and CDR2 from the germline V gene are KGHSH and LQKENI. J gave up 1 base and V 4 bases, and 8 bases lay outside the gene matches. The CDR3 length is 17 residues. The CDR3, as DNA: TGTGCCAGCTCACTCGGACAGGGGATGTGGAGCAATCAGCCCCAGCATTTT. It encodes CASSLGQGMWSNQPQHF.

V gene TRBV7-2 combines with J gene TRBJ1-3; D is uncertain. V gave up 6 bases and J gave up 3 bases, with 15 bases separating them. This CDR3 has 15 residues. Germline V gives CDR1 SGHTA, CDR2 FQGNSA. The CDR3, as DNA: TGTGCCAGCAGTCCAGTCGGGAGGGATGGAAACACCATATATTTT. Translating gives CASSPVGRDGNTIYF. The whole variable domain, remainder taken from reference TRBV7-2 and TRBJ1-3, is GAGVSQSPSNKVTEKGKDVELRCDPISGHTALYWYRQSLGQGLEFLIYFQGNSAPDKSGLPSDRFSAERTGGSVSTLTIQRTQQEDSAVYLCASSPVGRDGNTIYFGEGSWLTVV.

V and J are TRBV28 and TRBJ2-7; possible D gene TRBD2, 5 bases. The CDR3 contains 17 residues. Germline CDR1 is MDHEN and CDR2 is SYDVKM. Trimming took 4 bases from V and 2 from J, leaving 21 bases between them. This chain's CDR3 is CASSSVPGGYNAYEQYF. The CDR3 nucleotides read TGTGCCAGCAGTTCCGTGCCTGGCGGGTATAATGCCTACGAGCAGTACTTC.

CDR3 sequence reads: CASSGPGQLTEAFF. The CDR3 coding sequence is TGTGCCAGCAGCGGACCGGGACAGCTCACTGAAGCTTTCTTT. The J gene is TRBJ1-1, the V gene TRBV5-5, with TRBD1 matching 7 bases. CDR1 and CDR2 from the germline V gene are SGHKS and YYEKEE (reference sequence). The CDR3 is 14 residues long. After removal of 4 bases from V and 4 bases from J, the junction contained 7 bases not matched to a gene.

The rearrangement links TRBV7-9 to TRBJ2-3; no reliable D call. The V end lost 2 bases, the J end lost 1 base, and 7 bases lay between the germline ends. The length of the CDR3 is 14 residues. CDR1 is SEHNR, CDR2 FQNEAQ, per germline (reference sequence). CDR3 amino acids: CASSLSIGTDTQYF. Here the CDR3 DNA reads TGTGCCAGCAGCTTATCTATTGGCACAGATACGCAGTATTTT.

The CDR3 is CASSYSRDQEEAFF. The CDR3 DNA follows: TGTGCCAGCAGTTACTCGAGGGACCAGGAGGAGGCTTTCTTT. The chain couples TRBV6-5 to TRBJ1-1; TRBD1 might be the D (5 bases). V lost 0 bases and J lost 11, with 16 bases in between. Germline V gene sequence: CDR1 MNHEY, CDR2 SVGAGI. The CDR3 is 14 residues long.

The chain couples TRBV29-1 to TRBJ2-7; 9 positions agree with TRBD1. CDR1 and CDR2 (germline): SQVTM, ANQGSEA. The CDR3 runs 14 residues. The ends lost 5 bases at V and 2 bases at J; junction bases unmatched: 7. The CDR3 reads CSVTGTGRTYEQYF. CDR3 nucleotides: TGCAGCGTTACCGGGACAGGGCGTACCTACGAGCAGTACTTC.

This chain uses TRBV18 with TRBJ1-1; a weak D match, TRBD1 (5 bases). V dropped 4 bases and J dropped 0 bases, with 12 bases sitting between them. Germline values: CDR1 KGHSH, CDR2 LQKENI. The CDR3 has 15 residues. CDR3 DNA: TGTGCCAGCTCACGGGTTGGGGGTCTGAACACTGAAGCTTTCTTT. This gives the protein CASSRVGGLNTEAFF.

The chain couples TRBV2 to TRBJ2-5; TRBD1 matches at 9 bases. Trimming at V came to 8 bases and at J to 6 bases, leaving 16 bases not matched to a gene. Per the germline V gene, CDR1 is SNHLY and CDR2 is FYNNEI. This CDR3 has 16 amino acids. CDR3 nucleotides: TGTGCCAGCTGTCGGGGACAGGGCGGGGGCGAGAAGACCCAGTACTTC. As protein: CASCRGQGGGEKTQYF.

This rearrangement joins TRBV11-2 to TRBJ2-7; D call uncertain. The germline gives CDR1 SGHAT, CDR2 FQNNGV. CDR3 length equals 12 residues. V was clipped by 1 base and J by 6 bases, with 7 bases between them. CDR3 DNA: TGTGCCAGCAGCTTAGGGCTGCCCGAGCAGTACTTC. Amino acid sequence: CASSLGLPEQYF.

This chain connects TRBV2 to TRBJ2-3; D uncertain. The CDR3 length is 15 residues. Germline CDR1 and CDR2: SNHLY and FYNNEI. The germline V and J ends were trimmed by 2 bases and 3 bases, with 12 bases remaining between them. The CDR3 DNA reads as TGTGCCAGCAGTGAAAATATCCTGGGAACAGATACGCAGTATTTT. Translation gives CASSENILGTDTQYF.

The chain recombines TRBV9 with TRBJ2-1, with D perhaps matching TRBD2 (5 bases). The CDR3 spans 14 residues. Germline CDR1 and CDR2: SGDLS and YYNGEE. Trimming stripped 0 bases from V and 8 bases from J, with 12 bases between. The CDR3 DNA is TGTGCCAGCAGCGTAGAGTTAAAGGGAGATGAGCAGTTCTTC. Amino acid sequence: CASSVELKGDEQFF. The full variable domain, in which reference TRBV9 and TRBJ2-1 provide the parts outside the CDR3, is DSGVTQTPKHLITATGQRVTLRCSPRSGDLSVYWYQQSLDQGLQFLIQYYNGEERAKGNILERFSAQQFPDLHSELNLSSLELGDSALYFCASSVELKGDEQFFGPGTRLTVL.

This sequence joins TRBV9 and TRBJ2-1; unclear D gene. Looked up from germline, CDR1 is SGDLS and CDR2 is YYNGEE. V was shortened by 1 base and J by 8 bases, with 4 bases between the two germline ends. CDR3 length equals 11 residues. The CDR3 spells CASSVSHEQFF. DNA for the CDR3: TGTGCCAGCAGCGTATCCCATGAGCAGTTCTTC.

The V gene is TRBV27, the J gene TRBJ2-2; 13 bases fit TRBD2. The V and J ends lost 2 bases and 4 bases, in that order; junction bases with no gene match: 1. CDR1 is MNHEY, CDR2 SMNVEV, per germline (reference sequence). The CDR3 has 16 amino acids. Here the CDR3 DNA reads TGTGCCAGCAGTTTACGGACTAGCGGGGGCACCGGGGAGCTGTTTTTT. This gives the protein CASSLRTSGGTGELFF.

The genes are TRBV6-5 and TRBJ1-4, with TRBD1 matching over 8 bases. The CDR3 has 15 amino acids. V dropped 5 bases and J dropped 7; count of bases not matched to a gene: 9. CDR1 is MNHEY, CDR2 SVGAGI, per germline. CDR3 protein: CASSHRGSSGEKLFF. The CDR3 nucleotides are TGTGCCAGCAGTCACAGGGGGAGTTCGGGTGAAAAACTGTTTTTT.

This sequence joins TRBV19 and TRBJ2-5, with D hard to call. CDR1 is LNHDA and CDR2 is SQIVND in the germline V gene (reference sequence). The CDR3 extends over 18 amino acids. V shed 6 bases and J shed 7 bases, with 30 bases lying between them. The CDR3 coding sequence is TGTGCCAGTAGATCCCCAAGGACGGCAGGACGGGTTGCAGGGACCCAGTACTTC. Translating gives CASRSPRTAGRVAGTQYF.

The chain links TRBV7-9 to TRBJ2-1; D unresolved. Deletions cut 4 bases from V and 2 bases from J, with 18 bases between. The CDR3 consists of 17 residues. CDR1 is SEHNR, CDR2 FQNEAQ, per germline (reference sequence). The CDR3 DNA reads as TGTGCCAGCAGCTCGCCGACACGGGCAGAGGCCTACAATGAGCAGTTCTTC. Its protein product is CASSSPTRAEAYNEQFF.

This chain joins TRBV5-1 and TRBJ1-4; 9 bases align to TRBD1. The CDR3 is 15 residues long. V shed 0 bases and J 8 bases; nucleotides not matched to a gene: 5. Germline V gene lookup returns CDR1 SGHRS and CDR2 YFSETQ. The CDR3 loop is CASSLGTGDQEKLFF. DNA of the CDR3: TGCGCCAGCAGCTTGGGGACAGGGGACCAAGAAAAACTGTTTTTT.

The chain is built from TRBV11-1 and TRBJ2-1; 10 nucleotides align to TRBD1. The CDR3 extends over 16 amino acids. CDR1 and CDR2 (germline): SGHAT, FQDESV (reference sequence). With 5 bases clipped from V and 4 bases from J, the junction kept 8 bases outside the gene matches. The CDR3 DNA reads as TGTGCCAGCAGCCCCCACGGGACAGGGGAATACAATGAGCAGTTCTTC. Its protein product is CASSPHGTGEYNEQFF.

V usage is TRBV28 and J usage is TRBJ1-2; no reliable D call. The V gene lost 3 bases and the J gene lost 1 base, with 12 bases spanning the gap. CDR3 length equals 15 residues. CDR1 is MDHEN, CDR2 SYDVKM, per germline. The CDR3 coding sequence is TGTGCCAGCAGTTTTTTCGGCAGATATAACTATGGCTACACCTTC. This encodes CASSFFGRYNYGYTF.

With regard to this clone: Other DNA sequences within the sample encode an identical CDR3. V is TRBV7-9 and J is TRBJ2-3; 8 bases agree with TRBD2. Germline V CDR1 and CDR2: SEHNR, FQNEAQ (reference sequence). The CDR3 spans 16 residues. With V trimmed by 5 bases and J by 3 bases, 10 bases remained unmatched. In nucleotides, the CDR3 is TGTGCCAGCAGCCCTCTCGCGGGAGGTAGTACAGATACGCAGTATTTT. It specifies CASSPLAGGSTDTQYF.